The T cell receptor (beta chain) under discussion was sequenced for a study of blood T cell repertoires in COVID-19 (dated by TCRdb to the early 2020s). About the investigation overall: Samples from collaborators originated in the United States, Italy and Spain and spanned both the acute and convalescent phases of COVID-19. The material from the prospective study consisted of cDNA or gDNA derived from T cells, B-cell-depleted T cells, or PBMCs. Deeply sampled blood TCRbeta repertoires from subjects exposed to, actively infected with, or recovered from COVID-19 were included in the dataset. A freely available public database, intended as a resource for researchers studying the immune response to SARS-CoV-2, is where the repertoires were released. The samples were drawn from the first 160 participants of the ongoing ImmuneRACE study and from 950 to 1,500 subjects provided by 6 global collaborators. A de-identified subject ID, COVID-19 status, age in years and sex were almost always included in the sample metadata. Where available, HLA class I and class II types were taken from metadata supplied by the sample provider and were not determined by assay-based typing. What the authors observed across the whole study: How much clinical and demographic metadata was included differed by source and by participant, and the metadata was provided uncurated.

From the cysteine up to the phenylalanine, the CDR3 has a length of 14 residues. Here the CDR3 DNA is all that survives: 42 bases in frame from base 1. Deletion took 5 bases off V and 7 bases off J, with a span of 14 bases between the germline ends. CDR1 SGHTA and CDR2 FQGTGA are derived from the germline V gene. TCRbeta CDR3 regions were amplified from genomic DNA by means of the immunoSEQ Assay, a bias-controlled multiplex PCR. As for how the authors treated the data: The number of nucleated cells in each sample was estimated by amplification of reference gene primers within the assay. To quantify the absolute abundance of each unique TCRbeta CDR3 rearrangement, sequence reads were collapsed and filtered. For each sample, productive Simpson clonality was calculated by taking the square root of Simpson's diversity index across productive rearrangements. TCRdb took this table from immuneACCESS and kept in-frame rearrangements with V and J called. Such tables lack part of the clones; where checked against another copy, unresolved V genes explain under half of the gap, and the rest is unexplained. V, J and clone size reflect that table, while D and trimming were determined from the DNA. This sample holds some 270,000 clones; approximately 83% were observed only once. 15% to 18% of the sample is held by the ten biggest clonotypes.

To note about this clone: It has no known antigen specificity. Base qualities are not recorded, but no much larger clone differs from it by a single base.

One collaborating source in Seattle enrolled patients during active infection and followed them longitudinally through the course of disease. Collaborating institutions collected whole blood in K2EDTA tubes following their own protocols. Collaborator samples were shipped for TCRbeta analysis as frozen whole blood, isolated PBMCs, or DNA extracted from either sample type. Sequences were obtained from peripheral blood. The chain was built from TRBV7-3 and TRBJ2-2; a tentative D match to TRBD1 spans 7 bases. This receptor was identified in a person aged 70 to 80 with COVID-19, enrolled during active disease. The bases are TGTGCCAGCAGCCCAGGAGGGGGCCTCGGGGAGCTGTTTTTT. Translated, this gives CASSPGGGLGELFF.